In its sample, the clone carrying this T cell receptor beta chain was seen many times. Its specificity is unknown. The data derive from a study of T-cell memory formation after mild COVID-19. General study results and limits: There was a balanced CD4/CD8 profile in clones contracting day 15 to 85, and later expanders leaned CD4+. A second wave of clones peaked on day 37, and their SARS-CoV-2 specificity went unconfirmed.

Trimming pared 2 bases from V and 0 bases from J, leaving 11 bases between. CDR3 length: 16 amino acids. CDR1 LGHNA and CDR2 YNFKEQ come from the germline V gene. TCRdb independently ran MiXCR on the 5' RACE reads; one entry per CDR3 protein. Of around 35,000 distinct CDR3 sequences in the sample, about 7.3% were seen once. The chain links TRBV4-2 to TRBJ2-1; D tentatively reads TRBD1 or TRBD2 (5 bases each). The sample was PBMCs or a T cell subset sorted from them (not recorded which). This TCR was sampled from a man aged 18 to 35 who had mild COVID-19 (a few samples of this study predate the infection). Cell type and time point are not known. CDR3 DNA: TGTGCCAGCAGCCAATCTTCGGGGCCCTCCTACAATGAGCAGTTCTTC. As protein: CASSQSSGPSYNEQFF.